The subject of this entry is one T cell receptor (beta chain). The source of the sample is a study of cytomegalovirus exposure and HLA in healthy donors. Study details: Prior work identified 120 million or so unique TCR beta sequences in some 200 million T cells.

A multiplex PCR was run with 60 Vbeta primers and 13 Jbeta primers. Sequenced by immunoSEQ multiplex PCR; TCRdb stores in-frame clones only, minus some. The sample holds 200,000 to 300,000 clones, approximately 85% seen once. V lost 2 bases, J lost 1 base, and 12 bases lay in between. Per the germline V gene, CDR1 is MNHEY and CDR2 is SVGAGI. The CDR3 is 15 residues long. The sequenced material came from PBMCs. This TCR came from a woman in her forties in good health and CMV-seropositive. The gene calls are TRBV6-5 and TRBJ2-7; a possible D gene is TRBD1 (5 bases). CDR3 in DNA: TGTGCCAGCAGTTACGCAGGGATACTTTCCTACGAGCAGTACTTC. Translated: CASSYAGILSYEQYF.